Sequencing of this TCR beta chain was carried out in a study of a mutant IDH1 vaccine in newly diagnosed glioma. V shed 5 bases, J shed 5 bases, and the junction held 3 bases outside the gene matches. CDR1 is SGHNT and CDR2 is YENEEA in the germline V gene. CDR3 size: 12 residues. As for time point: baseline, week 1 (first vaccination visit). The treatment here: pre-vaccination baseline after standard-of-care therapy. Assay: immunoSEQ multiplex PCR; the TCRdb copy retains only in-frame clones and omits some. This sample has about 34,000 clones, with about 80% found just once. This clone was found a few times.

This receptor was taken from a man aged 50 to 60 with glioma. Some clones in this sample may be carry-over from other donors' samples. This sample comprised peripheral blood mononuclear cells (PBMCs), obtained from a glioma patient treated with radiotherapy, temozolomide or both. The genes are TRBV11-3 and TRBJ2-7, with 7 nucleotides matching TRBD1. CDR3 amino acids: CASSNRGDEQYF. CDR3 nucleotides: TGTGCCAGCAGCAACAGGGGCGACGAGCAGTACTTC.